Below, 25 T cell receptor beta chains from the same sample are listed, as sequenced in a study of blood T cell repertoires in COVID-19. Method: immunoSEQ multiplex PCR; TCRdb's copy keeps in-frame clones and lacks some. The sample has about 48,000 clones; over 75% are singletons. The material sequenced was peripheral blood. These receptors originate from an elderly woman with COVID-19, enrolled during active disease.

This clone appeared a few times. This CDR3 reads CASTQGSYGYTF. The CDR3, as DNA: TGTGCCAGCACCCAGGGTAGCTATGGCTACACCTTC. This sequence joins TRBV28 and TRBJ1-2; D perhaps matches TRBD1 (5 bases). Trimming left V 7 bases short and J 4 bases short, with 10 bases between. Germline CDR1 and CDR2: MDHEN and SYDVKM. The CDR3 covers 12 residues.

V usage is TRBV9 and J usage is TRBJ2-7; 13 positions agree with TRBD2. The J segment lost 6 bases and the V segment lost 0 bases, leaving 3 bases of the junction unmatched. The CDR3 loop spans 15 amino acids. Germline V CDR1 and CDR2: SGDLS, YYNGEE. The CDR3 sequence: CASSVETSGRGEQYF. CDR3 in DNA: TGTGCCAGCAGCGTAGAAACTAGCGGGAGGGGCGAGCAGTACTTC.

This clone was detected once. The CDR3 DNA sequence: TGTGCCAGTAGTTGGGGGGACAATCAGCCCCAGCATTTT. Amino acids: CASSWGDNQPQHF. This chain uses TRBV19 with TRBJ1-5, with D possibly matching TRBD1 (5 bases). Trimming left V 5 bases short and J 3 bases short, with 8 bases between. Germline V gene lookup returns CDR1 LNHDA and CDR2 SQIVND (reference sequence). The CDR3 is 13 amino acids.

V and J are TRBV7-9 and TRBJ1-2; D is unresolved. The CDR3 runs 14 residues. Trimming removed 0 bases from V and 1 base from J, with 6 bases in between. CDR1 and CDR2 from the germline V gene are SEHNR and FQNEAQ (reference sequence). The CDR3 DNA is TGTGCCAGCAGCTTAGCCGGGGTTAACTATGGCTACACCTTC. Its translation is CASSLAGVNYGYTF.

V usage is TRBV5-4 and J usage is TRBJ1-2; maybe TRBD1 (5 bases). The CDR3 consists of 13 residues. Trimming took 0 bases from V and 4 from J, leaving 7 bases between them. The germline V gene encodes CDR1 SGHNT and CDR2 YYREEE (reference sequence). As DNA, the CDR3 is TGTGCCAGCAGCTTGGACAGGATCTATGGCTACACCTTC. Its protein is CASSLDRIYGYTF.

The V gene is TRBV29-1, the J gene TRBJ2-7; tentative D call: TRBD2 (5 bases). This CDR3 has 12 amino acids. Looked up from germline, CDR1 is SQVTM and CDR2 is ANQGSEA. V was trimmed by 7 bases and J by 2 bases, leaving 12 bases between them. The CDR3: CSARTEAYEQYF. For the CDR3, the DNA is TGCAGCGCTAGGACTGAAGCCTACGAGCAGTACTTC.

This clone has a single count. V is TRBV2 and J is TRBJ1-4, with TRBD1 matching 8 bases. The germline gives CDR1 SNHLY, CDR2 FYNNEI. This CDR3 is built from 15 residues. With 4 bases clipped from V and 8 bases from J, the junction kept 9 bases outside the gene matches. In nucleotides, the CDR3 is TGTGCCAGCAGTGCAAAGACAGGGGTTGAAGAAAAACTGTTTTTT. This translates into CASSAKTGVEEKLFF.

The chain is built from TRBV29-1 and TRBJ1-2; D is undetermined. In germline, CDR1 is SQVTM, CDR2 ANQGSEA. The CDR3 sequence is 11 residues long. Trimming took 7 bases from V and 4 from J, leaving 10 bases between them. In DNA form, the CDR3 reads TGCAGCGCACTGTACAGCTATGGCTACACCTTC. This sequence encodes CSALYSYGYTF.

This clone has only a few counts. The J gene is TRBJ2-7, the V gene TRBV27; 9 nucleotides line up with TRBD1. The length of the CDR3 is 14 residues. J was trimmed by 5 bases and V by 4 bases; bases with no gene match: 6. Germline V gene lookup returns CDR1 MNHEY and CDR2 SMNVEV (reference sequence). This CDR3 reads CASSYGTGSHEQYF. CDR3 coding DNA: TGTGCCAGCAGTTACGGGACAGGGTCCCACGAGCAGTACTTC.

The CDR3 region is CATGTANTEAFF. The CDR3 DNA follows: TGTGCCACAGGGACAGCGAACACTGAAGCTTTCTTT. The rearrangement joins TRBV7-8 to TRBJ1-1; 7 nucleotides match TRBD1. V was clipped by 10 bases and J by 1 base; unmatched bases: 3. The CDR3 has 12 residues. CDR1 and CDR2 from the germline V gene are SGHVS and FQNEAQ.

V gene TRBV2 combines with J gene TRBJ2-2; TRBD1 matches 9 bases. In germline, CDR1 is SNHLY, CDR2 FYNNEI. With 6 bases clipped from V and 6 bases from J, the junction kept 2 bases outside the gene matches. The CDR3 length is 13 residues. DNA of the CDR3: TGTGCCAGCAGCCGGGACAGGGCCGGGGAGCTGTTTTTT. The encoded protein is CASSRDRAGELFF. The full variable domain, completed using reference TRBV2 and TRBJ2-2, is EPEVTQTPSHQVTQMGQEVILRCVPISNHLYFYWYRQILGQKVEFLVSFYNNEISEKSEIFDDQFSVERPDGSNFTLKIRSTKLEDSAMYFCASSRDRAGELFFGEGSRLTVL.

The genes are TRBV29-1 and TRBJ2-3; TRBD2 agrees at 8 bases. The CDR3 is 11 amino acids. Losses at the gene ends were 6 bases for V and 11 bases for J; bases not matched to a gene: 7. CDR1 SQVTM and CDR2 ANQGSEA come from the germline V gene. Written as DNA, the CDR3 is TGCAGCGTCCTAGGGCGGGAGGAGCAGTATTTT. Its translation is CSVLGREEQYF.

V gene TRBV3-1 (or the pseudogene TRBV3-2) combines with J gene TRBJ2-2; 11 bases align to TRBD2. The CDR3 is made up of 21 amino acids. With 0 bases clipped from V and 4 bases from J, the junction kept 16 bases outside the gene matches. The V gene's germline CDR1 is LGHDT and CDR2 YNNKEL (reference sequence). The CDR3 region is CASSQEFLSSGGHRGTGELFF. The CDR3, as DNA: TGTGCCAGCAGCCAAGAGTTCCTGTCTAGCGGGGGGCATAGGGGCACCGGGGAGCTGTTTTTT.

The table lists this clone with a few counts. The chain uses TRBV7-8 and TRBJ2-5; 9 bases match TRBD2. This CDR3 is 16 amino acids long. The germline V gene has CDR1 SGHVS and CDR2 FQNEAQ. V was pared by 2 bases and J by 0 bases, with 4 bases of the junction left unmatched. The CDR3 sequence is CASSLKGTSNQETQYF. In DNA, the CDR3 is TGTGCCAGCAGCTTAAAAGGGACTAGCAACCAAGAGACCCAGTACTTC.

The chain joins TRBV3-1 (or the pseudogene TRBV3-2) to TRBJ1-5; D gene unclear. Per the germline V gene, CDR1 is LGHDT and CDR2 is YNNKEL (reference sequence). Trimming took 4 bases from V and 4 from J, leaving 8 bases between them. CDR3 size: 13 residues. The CDR3 sequence: CASSPYMNQPQHF. The CDR3 nucleotides are TGTGCCAGCAGCCCTTACATGAATCAGCCCCAGCATTTT.

The chain links TRBV5-5 to TRBJ2-7; 7 bases fit TRBD2. The CDR3 consists of 16 residues. Per germline, CDR1 SGHKS and CDR2 YYEKEE (reference sequence). Germline trimming cut 0 bases from V and 4 bases from J; bases unmatched to any gene: 10. The CDR3 protein is CASSLAGGAGTYEQYF. Written as DNA, the CDR3 is TGTGCCAGCAGCTTGGCGGGCGGAGCGGGGACTTACGAGCAGTACTTC.

This clone was seen once. The chain combines TRBV25-1 with TRBJ1-2, with a tentative D call TRBD1 (5 bases). V lost 1 base and J 0 bases, leaving 9 bases between the germline ends. The CDR3 extends over 15 amino acids. Germline V gives CDR1 MGHDK, CDR2 SYGVNS. Here the CDR3 DNA reads TGTGCCAGCAGTGAATGGGGCAGTACTAACTATGGCTACACCTTC. It is translated as CASSEWGSTNYGYTF.

The chain couples TRBV6-5 to TRBJ1-1; a weak D match, TRBD1 (6 bases). In germline, CDR1 is MNHEY, CDR2 SVGAGI. Trimming shortened V by 2 bases and J by 5 bases, and 15 bases separated the two germline ends. This CDR3 has 15 amino acids. The CDR3 DNA reads as TGTGCCAGCAGTTACGACGGGGGGCGATGGACTGAAGCTTTCTTT. This sequence encodes CASSYDGGRWTEAFF.

This clone was seen just once. The CDR3: CASSLGGGGRAFF. As DNA, the CDR3 is TGTGCCAGCAGCTTAGGGGGGGGAGGGAGAGCTTTCTTT. The rearrangement links TRBV7-8 to TRBJ1-1; perhaps TRBD1 as D (5 bases). The CDR3 is 13 residues long. Trimming removed 1 base at V and 10 bases at J, with 13 bases between. The germline V gene has CDR1 SGHVS and CDR2 FQNEAQ.

The genes are TRBV7-9 and TRBJ2-3; 7 bases match TRBD2. From germline, CDR1 is SEHNR and CDR2 FQNEAQ (reference sequence). CDR3 length equals 17 residues. Unmatched junction bases numbered 11, after V lost 5 bases and J lost 0 bases. Here the CDR3 reads CASSPWGEGRSTDTQYF. The CDR3 bases are TGTGCCAGCAGCCCCTGGGGGGAGGGGCGAAGCACAGATACGCAGTATTTT.

Only one count was recorded for this clone. The rearrangement links TRBV29-1 to TRBJ1-1; D is unresolved. The CDR3 totals 13 residues. Germline V CDR1 and CDR2: SQVTM, ANQGSEA. The V end lost 5 bases, the J end lost 0 bases, and 10 bases lay between the germline ends. In DNA, the CDR3 is TGCAGCGTTTCCCCTATAATGAACACTGAAGCTTTCTTT. The encoded protein is CSVSPIMNTEAFF.

The chain employs TRBV20-1 and TRBJ1-1, with TRBD1 matching over 8 bases. V dropped 3 bases and J dropped 8; count of bases not matched to a gene: 2. Germline lookup yields CDR1 DFQATT and CDR2 SNEGSKA (reference sequence). The CDR3 spans 11 residues. In DNA form, the CDR3 reads TGCAGTGCTAGTAGACAGGGGGAAGCTTTCTTT. Encoded protein: CSASRQGEAFF.

This chain connects TRBV5-1 to TRBJ2-3; 11 nucleotides align to TRBD2. The CDR3 is 16 amino acids. Germline V gives CDR1 SGHRS, CDR2 YFSETQ. The V segment lost 3 bases and the J segment 1 base; nucleotides outside the gene matches: 4. Here the CDR3 reads CASSWGTSGGTDTQYF. In nucleotides, the CDR3 is TGCGCCAGCAGCTGGGGGACTAGCGGTGGCACAGATACGCAGTATTTT.

This clone was recorded once. The V gene is TRBV3-1 (or the pseudogene TRBV3-2), the J gene TRBJ1-2; D call uncertain. Germline V gene data show CDR1 as LGHDT and CDR2 as YNNKEL (reference sequence). Trimming stripped 0 bases from V and 9 bases from J, with 11 bases between. The CDR3 runs 13 residues. CDR3 sequence reads: CASSQDLRLSYTF. In nucleotides, the CDR3 is TGTGCCAGCAGCCAAGATCTAAGACTAAGCTACACCTTC.

This CDR3 is CASSLYGTGLGNTIYF. For the CDR3, the DNA is TGTGCCAGCAGTTTATACGGGACAGGGTTGGGAAACACCATATATTTT. This chain uses TRBV28 with TRBJ1-3; TRBD1 matches at 9 bases. Germline V gene data show CDR1 as MDHEN and CDR2 as SYDVKM. V was clipped by 1 base and J by 4 bases; unmatched bases: 5. The CDR3 totals 16 residues.